Listed below are T cell receptor beta chains from one sample, sequenced in a study of technical replicates of blood from a handful of donors. Using immunoSEQ multiplex PCR, the repertoire was profiled, and TCRdb retains in-frame clones only, with some absent. Counted here are roughly 82,000 clones, 96% occurring once; the ten biggest clones make up 0.37%. The sample comprised T cells isolated from PBMCs. The receptors come from a human donor in good health. Each CDR3 is given with its conserved first and last residue. D genes are given only for firm matches. The size of a clone is reported for some rows only, either as once, few or many, or as a class for expanded clones.

J gene: TRBJ2-7; V gene: TRBV6-6; clone size: .; D gene: .; CDR3 protein: CASSHVLGIYFEQYF; CDR3 DNA: TGTGCCAGCAGCCATGTACTAGGGATCTACTTCGAGCAGTACTTC
J gene: TRBJ2-1; V gene: TRBV27; clone size: .; D gene: .; CDR3 protein: CASSLAGIEQFF; CDR3 DNA: TGTGCCAGCAGTTTAGCGGGAATTGAGCAGTTCTTC
J gene: TRBJ2-7; V gene: TRBV9; clone size: .; D gene: .; CDR3 protein: CASSVVGGEQYF; CDR3 DNA: TGTGCCAGCAGCGTAGTCGGGGGTGAGCAGTACTTC
J gene: TRBJ1-5; V gene: TRBV5-6; clone size: once; D gene: TRBD1; CDR3 protein: CASSKGTGAQIQPQHF; CDR3 DNA: TGTGCCAGCAGCAAGGGTACAGGGGCGCAGATTCAGCCCCAGCATTTT
J gene: TRBJ1-4; V gene: TRBV18; clone size: .; D gene: .; CDR3 protein: CASSQGHTNEKLFF; CDR3 DNA: TGTGCCAGCTCACAGGGACACACTAATGAAAAACTGTTTTTT
J gene: TRBJ2-3; V gene: TRBV28; clone size: .; D gene: TRBD2; CDR3 protein: CASSQEAGVGTDTQYF; CDR3 DNA: TGTGCCAGCAGCCAGGAAGCGGGAGTAGGCACAGATACGCAGTATTTT
J gene: TRBJ1-3; V gene: TRBV19; clone size: .; D gene: .; CDR3 protein: CASGLGGSGNTIYF; CDR3 DNA: TGTGCCAGTGGGCTCGGGGGCTCTGGAAACACCATATATTTT
J gene: TRBJ2-7; V gene: TRBV19; clone size: .; D gene: TRBD1; CDR3 protein: CASSAEGASSYEQYF; CDR3 DNA: TGTGCCAGTAGTGCCGAGGGGGCTAGCTCCTACGAGCAGTACTTC
J gene: TRBJ2-3; V gene: TRBV28; clone size: .; D gene: .; CDR3 protein: CASSFARSTDTQYF; CDR3 DNA: TGTGCCAGCAGTTTCGCCAGGAGCACAGATACGCAGTATTTT
J gene: TRBJ2-7; V gene: TRBV6-5; clone size: .; D gene: .; CDR3 protein: CASSYSGGNEQYF; CDR3 DNA: TGTGCCAGCAGTTACTCCGGCGGGAACGAGCAGTACTTC
J gene: TRBJ2-7; V gene: TRBV5-4; clone size: once; D gene: TRBD2; CDR3 protein: CASSLGLAGSYEQYF; CDR3 DNA: TGTGCCAGCAGCTTGGGACTAGCGGGATCCTACGAGCAGTACTTC
J gene: TRBJ2-7; V gene: TRBV7-3; clone size: .; D gene: .; CDR3 protein: CASSLMGGPYEQYF; CDR3 DNA: TGTGCCAGCAGCTTAATGGGTGGGCCCTACGAGCAGTACTTC
J gene: TRBJ2-1; V gene: TRBV10-3; clone size: .; D gene: TRBD2; CDR3 protein: CAIGGGTSGNGEQFF; CDR3 DNA: TGTGCCATCGGGGGGGGGACTAGCGGGAACGGTGAGCAGTTCTTC
J gene: TRBJ2-7; V gene: TRBV6-5; clone size: .; D gene: .; CDR3 protein: CATSIALEQYF; CDR3 DNA: TGTGCCACCTCTATAGCCCTCGAGCAGTACTTC
J gene: TRBJ2-1; V gene: TRBV11-2; clone size: .; D gene: .; CDR3 protein: CASSSPRGGSYNEQFF; CDR3 DNA: TGTGCCAGCAGCTCACCGAGGGGGGGCTCCTACAATGAGCAGTTCTTC
J gene: TRBJ1-1; V gene: TRBV5-1; clone size: .; D gene: .; CDR3 protein: CASSLVQGNTEAFF; CDR3 DNA: TGCGCCAGCAGCTTGGTACAGGGGAACACTGAAGCTTTCTTT
J gene: TRBJ1-1; V gene: TRBV7-2; clone size: .; D gene: .; CDR3 protein: CASSLDGRGGYTEAFF; CDR3 DNA: TGTGCCAGCAGCTTAGACGGCAGGGGAGGGTACACTGAAGCTTTCTTT
J gene: TRBJ2-7; V gene: TRBV5-1; clone size: .; D gene: .; CDR3 protein: CASSSMATYEQYF; CDR3 DNA: TGCGCCAGCAGCTCCATGGCCACCTACGAGCAGTACTTC
J gene: TRBJ2-1; V gene: TRBV11-1; clone size: .; D gene: .; CDR3 protein: CASSLGLSYNEQFF; CDR3 DNA: TGTGCCAGCAGCCTGGGACTTAGCTACAATGAGCAGTTCTTC
J gene: TRBJ2-5; V gene: TRBV27; clone size: .; D gene: TRBD2; CDR3 protein: CASSKTSVQETQYF; CDR3 DNA: TGTGCCAGCAGTAAGACTAGCGTTCAAGAGACCCAGTACTTC
J gene: TRBJ2-7; V gene: TRBV7-9; clone size: .; D gene: .; CDR3 protein: CAIQNQANYEQYF; CDR3 DNA: TGTGCCATACAGAACCAGGCAAACTACGAGCAGTACTTC
J gene: TRBJ2-3; V gene: TRBV5-1; clone size: .; D gene: TRBD1; CDR3 protein: CASEKGQGITDTQYF; CDR3 DNA: TGCGCCAGCGAAAAGGGACAGGGGATCACAGATACGCAGTATTTT
J gene: TRBJ1-2; V gene: TRBV20-1; clone size: .; D gene: .; CDR3 protein: CSARAGGGYTF; CDR3 DNA: TGCAGTGCTAGAGCGGGGGGCGGCTACACCTTC
J gene: TRBJ2-7; V gene: TRBV7-6; clone size: .; D gene: TRBD2; CDR3 protein: CASSQRGDTYEQYF; CDR3 DNA: TGTGCCAGCAGCCAGCGGGGGGACACCTACGAGCAGTACTTC
J gene: TRBJ1-1; V gene: TRBV7-8; clone size: .; D gene: .; CDR3 protein: CASSLGGWGTEAFF; CDR3 DNA: TGTGCCAGCAGCTTAGGAGGGTGGGGCACTGAAGCTTTCTTT
J gene: TRBJ2-1; V gene: TRBV27; clone size: .; D gene: .; CDR3 protein: CASSFRTVSYNEQFF; CDR3 DNA: TGTGCCAGCAGTTTTCGGACAGTTTCCTACAATGAGCAGTTCTTC
J gene: TRBJ1-2; V gene: TRBV4-1; clone size: .; D gene: .; CDR3 protein: CASSQGGQSYYGYTF; CDR3 DNA: TGCGCCAGCAGCCAAGGAGGACAGTCTTACTATGGCTACACCTTC
J gene: TRBJ1-5; V gene: TRBV7-8; clone size: .; D gene: .; CDR3 protein: CASSLTGEDQPQHF; CDR3 DNA: TGTGCCAGCAGCTTGACAGGAGAGGATCAGCCCCAGCATTTT
J gene: TRBJ2-1; V gene: TRBV7-9; clone size: once; D gene: .; CDR3 protein: CASSLVSYEQFF; CDR3 DNA: TGTGCCAGCAGCTTAGTCTCGTATGAGCAGTTCTTC